In this sample, the clone carrying this TCR beta chain turned up a few times. Its antigen is not known. This sample is drawn from a study of T-cell memory formation after mild COVID-19. For the study at large: Largely donor-specific sequence clusters came from a couple of donors. Study observations and caveats: Detection of some responders pre-infection suggested pre-existing cross-reactive memory T cells participated. Day 15 to 85 contracting clones showed balanced CD4/CD8; later expanders leaned CD4+.

The authors produced TCR alpha and TCR beta cDNA libraries with sample barcodes and UMIs by 5'RACE using constant-segment primers. TCRdb independently ran MiXCR on the 5' RACE reads; one entry per CDR3 protein. The data contain 200,000 or so distinct CDR3 sequences, under 20% of them singletons. There are 15 residues in the CDR3. V shed 1 base and J shed 0 bases, with 9 bases lying between them. The germline V gene has CDR1 LGHDT and CDR2 YNNKEL (reference sequence). This receptor was identified in an adult woman who had mild COVID-19 (a few samples of this study predate the infection). Cell type and time point are not known. Source material: PBMCs or a T cell subset sorted from them (not recorded which). V gene TRBV3-1 combines with J gene TRBJ1-2; D unclear. The CDR3 spells CASSQGQPSNYGYTF. DNA of the CDR3: TGTGCCAGCAGCCAAGGGCAGCCTTCTAACTATGGCTACACCTTC.